These 23 T cell receptor beta chains were sequenced from one sample in a study of T cell changes during pregnancy in multiple sclerosis. Using immunoSEQ multiplex PCR, the repertoire was profiled, and TCRdb retains in-frame clones only, with some absent. The sample carries roughly 100,000 clones, 91% recorded once. The sample was peripheral blood, taken after pregnancy. These receptors originate from a female donor in good health, enrolled as a control in a pregnancy study.

V and J are TRBV7-6 and TRBJ1-3; possibly TRBD1 for D (6 bases). V was pared by 5 bases and J by 4 bases, with 18 bases between. The CDR3 is 16 residues long. CDR1 and CDR2 from the germline V gene are SGHVS and FNYEAQ. The CDR3 spells CASSEQGSLTGNTIYF. The CDR3 DNA sequence: TGTGCCAGCAGCGAACAGGGTTCCTTAACGGGAAACACCATATATTTT.

J is TRBJ2-3 and V is TRBV6-1; 11 bases match TRBD1. V lost 5 bases, J lost 4 bases, and 5 bases stayed unmatched. Germline values: CDR1 MNHNS, CDR2 SASEGT. CDR3 size: 15 residues. The CDR3 spells CASSPPGQGADTQYF. CDR3 in DNA: TGTGCCAGCAGTCCTCCGGGACAGGGGGCAGATACGCAGTATTTT.

The chain links TRBV4-1 to TRBJ2-1; TRBD2 agrees at 13 bases. The V segment lost 5 bases and the J segment 7 bases; nucleotides outside the gene matches: 2. This CDR3 spans 14 amino acids. Germline values: CDR1 MGHRA, CDR2 YSYEKL. CDR3 sequence: CASSATSGGNEQFF. CDR3 nucleotide sequence: TGCGCCAGCAGCGCGACTAGCGGGGGGAATGAGCAGTTCTTC.

The chain links TRBV10-2 to TRBJ1-4; no clear D. The ends were cut back, 8 bases at V and 12 bases at J, with 19 bases in the middle. Germline V gene data show CDR1 as WSHSY and CDR2 as SAAADI. This CDR3 region has 13 residues. CDR3 amino acids: CASGEAPRWELFF. CDR3 nucleotides: TGCGCCAGCGGCGAGGCCCCTCGGTGGGAACTGTTTTTT.

The rearrangement joins TRBV7-9 to TRBJ2-7; 11 bases fit TRBD1. Germline lookup yields CDR1 SEHNR and CDR2 FQNEAQ (reference sequence). The CDR3 is 15 amino acids. J lost 5 bases, V lost 5 bases, and 8 bases had no gene match. Here the CDR3 DNA reads TGTGCCAGCAGCCAACTTTGGACAGGGGGCAACGAGCAGTACTTC. Translation gives CASSQLWTGGNEQYF.

This chain joins TRBV28 and TRBJ1-2; D unresolved. Germline lookup yields CDR1 MDHEN and CDR2 SYDVKM. Trimming removed 7 bases at V and 0 bases at J, with 3 bases between. The CDR3 loop spans 11 amino acids. CDR3 sequence reads: CASTSNYGYTF. DNA of the CDR3: TGTGCCAGCACGTCTAACTATGGCTACACCTTC.

The chain has TRBV19 and TRBJ2-4; 9 nucleotides agree with TRBD1. V was pared by 5 bases and J by 6 bases, with 14 bases of the junction left unmatched. CDR1 is LNHDA, CDR2 SQIVND, per germline (reference sequence). The CDR3 has 17 amino acids. The CDR3: CASSLLYSGTGINIQYF. The CDR3 nucleotides are TGTGCCAGTAGTCTCCTTTATTCCGGGACAGGGATAAACATTCAGTACTTC.

This chain uses TRBV5-6 with TRBJ2-1; weak D call: TRBD2 (5 bases). Per germline, CDR1 SGHDT and CDR2 YYEEEE. Trimming removed 4 bases at V and 3 bases at J, with 11 bases between. This CDR3 comprises 14 residues. The CDR3 nucleotides read TGTGCCAGCAGCCCCTACCGGGGCTACAATGAGCAGTTCTTC. This gives the protein CASSPYRGYNEQFF.

The V and J genes are TRBV2 and TRBJ2-3; a possible D gene is TRBD2 (5 bases). The CDR3 sequence is 15 residues long. The germline V gene encodes CDR1 SNHLY and CDR2 FYNNEI. Trimming removed 3 bases at V and 1 base at J, with 11 bases between. The CDR3 loop reads CASSDPSSGTDTQYF. DNA of the CDR3: TGTGCCAGCAGTGACCCTAGCTCAGGCACAGATACGCAGTATTTT. Combining the CDR3 with reference TRBV2 and TRBJ2-3 gives the whole variable domain EPEVTQTPSHQVTQMGQEVILRCVPISNHLYFYWYRQILGQKVEFLVSFYNNEISEKSEIFDDQFSVERPDGSNFTLKIRSTKLEDSAMYFCASSDPSSGTDTQYFGPGTRLTVL.

The CDR3 protein is CASSHDGFMAEAFF. CDR3 bases: TGTGCCAGCAGTCATGACGGGTTTATGGCTGAAGCTTTCTTT. J is TRBJ1-1 and V is TRBV27; D unclear. CDR1 is MNHEY, CDR2 SMNVEV, per germline (reference sequence). The ends were cut back, 5 bases at V and 6 bases at J, with 16 bases in the middle. The CDR3 loop spans 14 amino acids.

The V call is TRBV7-8, the J call TRBJ2-5; no definite D call. The CDR3 contains 13 residues. In germline, CDR1 is SGHVS, CDR2 FQNEAQ. V gave up 1 base and J gave up 2 bases, with 5 bases separating them. CDR3 DNA sequence: TGTGCCAGCAGCTTAGGGCGGCAAGAGACCCAGTACTTC. Translation: CASSLGRQETQYF.

The rearrangement uses TRBV18 and TRBJ2-2; D may be TRBD2 (6 bases). V lost 3 bases, J lost 3 bases, and 11 bases lay in between. Per germline, CDR1 KGHSH and CDR2 LQKENI. The CDR3 totals 15 residues. The CDR3 nucleotides are TGTGCCAGCTCACCCCGTAGCGGTTACACCGGGGAGCTGTTTTTT. It codes for CASSPRSGYTGELFF.

The CDR3 is CASSSGSGGGTGEQFF. Written as DNA, the CDR3 is TGTGCCAGCAGCTCAGGAAGCGGGGGGGGGACGGGTGAGCAGTTCTTC. V gene TRBV7-3 combines with J gene TRBJ2-1, with 10 bases aligning to TRBD2. The CDR3 is 16 amino acids. The germline gives CDR1 SGHTA, CDR2 FQGTGA. The trim removed 4 bases at V and 9 bases at J, leaving 12 bases unmatched.

CDR3 protein: CSVTGRGYNEQFF. In nucleotides, the CDR3 is TGCAGCGTCACAGGGCGCGGGTACAATGAGCAGTTCTTC. This rearrangement joins TRBV29-1 to TRBJ2-1, with a weak D call TRBD1 (6 bases). Germline CDR1 reads SQVTM; CDR2 reads ANQGSEA. V was pared by 6 bases and J by 4 bases, with 13 bases between. This CDR3 spans 13 amino acids.

V is TRBV4-2 and J is TRBJ2-7, with 9 bases aligning to TRBD1. From germline, CDR1 is LGHNA and CDR2 YNFKEQ. The CDR3 extends over 16 amino acids. The V and J ends lost 2 bases and 3 bases, in that order; junction bases with no gene match: 8. CDR3 protein: CASSQPPGQGHYEQYF. The DNA for the CDR3 is TGTGCCAGCAGCCAACCGCCGGGACAGGGTCACTACGAGCAGTACTTC.

The V and J genes are TRBV7-9 and TRBJ1-1; weak D call: TRBD1 (5 bases). The length of the CDR3 is 13 residues. Germline V CDR1 and CDR2: SEHNR, FQNEAQ (reference sequence). Trimming stripped 4 bases from V and 10 bases from J, with 16 bases between. The CDR3 nucleotides read TGTGCCAGCAGCTCTCAGGGAAAGGAAGGAGCTTTCTTT. This translates into CASSSQGKEGAFF.

The chain combines TRBV11-3 with TRBJ1-2; D not resolved. Trimming removed 4 bases at V and 7 bases at J, with 7 bases between. The CDR3 totals 11 residues. Germline CDR1 and CDR2: SGHNT and YENEEA. In DNA form, the CDR3 reads TGTGCCAGCAGCTCCGGGAGTGGCTACACCTTC. It yields the protein CASSSGSGYTF.

This sequence joins TRBV5-6 and TRBJ2-5, with 7 bases identical to TRBD2. Trimming at V came to 0 bases and at J to 4 bases, leaving 3 bases not matched to a gene. This CDR3 contains 14 residues. Germline V gene lookup returns CDR1 SGHDT and CDR2 YYEEEE. The CDR3 is CASSLGLAIETQYF. The CDR3 DNA reads as TGTGCCAGCAGCTTGGGACTAGCAATAGAGACCCAGTACTTC. The full variable domain, completed using reference TRBV5-6 and TRBJ2-5, is DAGVTQSPTHLIKTRGQQVTLRCSPKSGHDTVSWYQQALGQGPQFIFQYYEEEERQRGNFPDRFSGHQFPNYSSELNVNALLLGDSALYLCASSLGLAIETQYFGPGTRLLVL.

V gene TRBV9 combines with J gene TRBJ1-4; D is perhaps TRBD1 (6 bases). Trimming cost V 4 bases and J 0 bases, with 16 bases left between them. Germline V CDR1 and CDR2: SGDLS, YYNGEE. The CDR3 has 17 residues. The CDR3 nucleotides read TGTGCCAGCAGCCTGAGGGGGGGAATTGCAACTAATGAAAAACTGTTTTTT. Amino acid sequence: CASSLRGGIATNEKLFF.

The V call is TRBV7-2, the J call TRBJ2-3, with a weak D call TRBD1 (5 bases). The length of the CDR3 is 12 residues. The germline CDR1 and CDR2 sequences are SGHTA and FQGNSA. The V and J ends lost 5 bases and 4 bases respectively, with 7 bases between them. In DNA form, the CDR3 reads TGTGCCAGCAGCGAAGGGGCAGATACGCAGTATTTT. Its translation: CASSEGADTQYF.

CDR3 sequence reads: CAISESARQEQYF. The CDR3 DNA reads as TGTGCCATCAGTGAGTCAGCGCGTCAGGAGCAGTACTTC. V usage is TRBV10-3 and J usage is TRBJ2-7, with D uncertain. Germline loops: CDR1 ENHRY, CDR2 SYGVKD. V was cut by 0 bases and J by 7 bases, with 10 bases left in between. The CDR3 runs 13 residues.

This clone occurred a few times. V gene TRBV2 combines with J gene TRBJ1-4; a weak D match, TRBD1 (5 bases). In germline, CDR1 is SNHLY, CDR2 FYNNEI. The CDR3 contains 13 residues. Trimming removed 4 bases at V and 5 bases at J, with 8 bases between. CDR3 in amino acids: CASSARQNEKLFF. The CDR3 coding sequence is TGTGCCAGCAGTGCTAGACAGAATGAAAAACTGTTTTTT.

In its sample, this clone was seen a few times. The chain carries TRBV7-2 and TRBJ1-1; perhaps TRBD1 as D (5 bases). CDR1 SGHTA and CDR2 FQGNSA come from the germline V gene. The CDR3 consists of 12 residues. V shed 0 bases and J shed 8 bases, with 7 bases lying between them. CDR3 in amino acids: CASSLAGVEAFF. CDR3 DNA sequence: TGTGCCAGCAGCTTAGCAGGGGTCGAAGCTTTCTTT.